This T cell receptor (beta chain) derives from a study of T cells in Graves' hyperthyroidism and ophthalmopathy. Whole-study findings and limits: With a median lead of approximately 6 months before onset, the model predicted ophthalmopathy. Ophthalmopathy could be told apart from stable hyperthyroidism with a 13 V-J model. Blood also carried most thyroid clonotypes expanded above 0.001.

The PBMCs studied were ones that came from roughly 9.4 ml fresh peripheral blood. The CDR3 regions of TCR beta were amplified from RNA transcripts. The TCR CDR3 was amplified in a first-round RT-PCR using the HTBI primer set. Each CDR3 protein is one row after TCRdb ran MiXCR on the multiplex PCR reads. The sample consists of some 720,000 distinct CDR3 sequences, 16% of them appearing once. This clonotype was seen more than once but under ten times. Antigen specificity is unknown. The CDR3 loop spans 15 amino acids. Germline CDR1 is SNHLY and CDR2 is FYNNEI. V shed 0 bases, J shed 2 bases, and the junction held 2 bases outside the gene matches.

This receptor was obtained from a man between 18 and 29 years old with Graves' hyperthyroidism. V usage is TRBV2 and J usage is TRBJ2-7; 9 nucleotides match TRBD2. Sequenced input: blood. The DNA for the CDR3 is TGTGCCAGCAGTGAAGCTCCTAGCGGGACCTACGAGCAGTACTTC. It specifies CASSEAPSGTYEQYF.